This is a list of T cell receptor beta chains from one sample in a study of read filtering for tumor transcriptome and immune sequencing. Each CDR3 protein is one row after TCRdb ran MiXCR on the reads. The table lists about 45,000 distinct CDR3 sequences, 20% of them singletons, with less than 45% in the top ten. Source material: a population of CD138-negative cells sorted from bone marrow. Receptors were obtained from a donor at least 40 years old with multiple myeloma. The CDR3 runs from the conserved cysteine through the conserved F or W. D genes are given only for firm matches. Clone size is stated in some rows and not others, as once, few, many or a class when expanded.

D gene,V gene,J gene,clone size,CDR3 protein,CDR3 DNA
-,TRBV28,TRBJ1-2,many,CASSFLEGSNYGYTF,TGTGCCAGCAGTTTTCTTGAGGGCAGCAACTATGGCTACACCTTC
-,TRBV6-6,TRBJ2-1,many,CASSRAQRNEQFF,TGTGCCAGCAGTCGGGCCCAAAGGAATGAGCAGTTCTTC
-,TRBV28,TRBJ2-6,many,CASSSPREAGANVLTF,TGTGCCAGCAGTTCCCCCCGGGAAGCTGGGGCCAACGTCCTGACTTTC
TRBD1,TRBV24-1,TRBJ2-2,many,CATSDLKGTANTGELFF,TGTGCCACCAGTGATTTAAAAGGGACAGCCAACACCGGGGAGCTGTTTTTT
-,TRBV25-1,TRBJ2-6,many,CASSTSRSPYSGANVLTF,TGTGCCAGCAGTACTTCCCGCAGCCCGTACTCTGGGGCCAACGTCCTGACTTTC
-,TRBV20-1,TRBJ2-5,many,CSANDPTGETQYF,TGCAGCGCCAACGATCCTACGGGGGAGACCCAGTACTTC
-,TRBV6-5,TRBJ2-5,-,CASSPRETQYF,TGTGCCAGCAGCCCCCGTGAGACCCAGTACTTC
-,TRBV7-2,TRBJ2-5,many,CASSSRSGGSLETQYF,TGTGCCAGCAGCTCAAGGAGTGGGGGAAGTTTGGAGACCCAGTACTTC
-,TRBV27,TRBJ1-1,few,CASSPRSGTYEAFF,TGTGCCAGCAGTCCTAGATCTGGGACGTATGAAGCTTTCTTT
-,TRBV20-1,TRBJ1-1,many,CSARGPSQGMNTEAFF,TGCAGTGCTCGTGGCCCCAGCCAAGGCATGAACACTGAAGCTTTCTTT
-,TRBV5-1,TRBJ1-1,many,CASTGTENTEAFF,TGCGCCAGCACAGGTACAGAAAACACTGAAGCTTTCTTT
-,TRBV28,TRBJ2-5,many,CASSLGGREETQYF,TGTGCCAGCAGTTTAGGAGGGCGTGAAGAGACCCAGTACTTC
-,TRBV27,TRBJ2-7,many,CASSLKRTSYEQYF,TGTGCCAGCAGTTTAAAGCGGACCTCCTACGAGCAGTACTTC